Shown below are 17 T cell receptor beta chains from a single sample sequenced in a study of blood T cell repertoires in COVID-19. The assay was immunoSEQ multiplex PCR, and TCRdb's table has in-frame clones only and misses some. The table shows roughly 230,000 clones, with approximately 86% occurring only once. Sequenced sample: peripheral blood. These receptors all come from a human donor in a cohort sampled during active COVID-19.

The genes are TRBV5-6 and TRBJ2-3; possibly TRBD1 for D (5 bases). The length of the CDR3 is 14 residues. The V end lost 2 bases, the J end lost 1 base, and 8 bases lay between the germline ends. Germline CDR1 and CDR2: SGHDT and YYEEEE. CDR3 sequence (DNA): TGTGCCAGCAGCTTCTCACAGGGCACAGATACGCAGTATTTT. It is translated as CASSFSQGTDTQYF.

This clone was seen just once. The chain has TRBV6-2 or TRBV6-3 and TRBJ2-7, with 8 nucleotides matching TRBD1. V dropped 2 bases and J dropped 7; count of bases not matched to a gene: 10. The CDR3 extends over 15 amino acids. In germline, CDR1 is MNHEY, CDR2 SVGEGT. CDR3 DNA: TGTGCCAGCAGTTACATATGGGACAGGCCCTTGGAGCAGTACTTC. This gives the protein CASSYIWDRPLEQYF.

The chain uses TRBV27 and TRBJ2-7, with 9 bases matching TRBD1. Germline trimming cut 6 bases from V and 0 bases from J; bases unmatched to any gene: 3. The CDR3 is 14 residues long. Germline lookup yields CDR1 MNHEY and CDR2 SMNVEV (reference sequence). As DNA, the CDR3 is TGTGCCAGCAGGGAACAGGGGGCCTCCTACGAGCAGTACTTC. This codes for CASREQGASYEQYF.

The chain is built from TRBV28 and TRBJ2-3, with 8 bases that match TRBD1. The CDR3 runs 16 residues. The V and J ends lost 0 bases and 8 bases, in that order; junction bases with no gene match: 10. The germline gives CDR1 MDHEN, CDR2 SYDVKM. CDR3 region: CASSLWSTGVLRTQYF. The CDR3 coding sequence is TGTGCCAGCAGTTTATGGTCGACAGGGGTCCTCCGTACGCAGTATTTT.

The V call is TRBV30, the J call TRBJ1-2, with no clear D. Deletions cut 3 bases from V and 8 bases from J, with 13 bases between. This CDR3 spans 12 amino acids. Germline loops: CDR1 GTSNPN, CDR2 SVGIG (reference sequence). The CDR3 sequence is CAWSIGLGGYTF. The CDR3 coding sequence is TGTGCCTGGAGCATTGGGCTTGGAGGCTACACCTTC.

V usage is TRBV4-1 and J usage is TRBJ1-1, with 8 bases that match TRBD1. V lost 4 bases and J lost 2; bases outside the gene matches: 6. CDR1 is MGHRA, CDR2 YSYEKL, per germline. The CDR3 runs to 15 residues. The CDR3 loop is CASSLGQGDNTEAFF. The CDR3 nucleotides are TGCGCCAGCAGCCTAGGACAGGGAGATAACACTGAAGCTTTCTTT.

The rearrangement joins TRBV4-3 to TRBJ2-3, with a weak D call TRBD2 (5 bases). The V gene lost 1 base and the J gene lost 3 bases, with 8 bases spanning the gap. The CDR3 has 14 amino acids. Per the germline V gene, CDR1 is LGHNA and CDR2 is YSLEER. The CDR3 reads CASSQGPGTDTQYF. The CDR3 nucleotides read TGCGCCAGCAGCCAAGGGCCGGGGACAGATACGCAGTATTTT.

The chain couples TRBV28 to TRBJ1-4, with 8 bases fitting TRBD1. With V trimmed by 6 bases and J by 2 bases, 2 bases remained unmatched. The CDR3 loop spans 14 amino acids. CDR1 and CDR2 (germline): MDHEN, SYDVKM. The CDR3 nucleotides read TGTGCCAGCAGGGACAGGGTTACTAATGAAAAACTGTTTTTT. This encodes CASRDRVTNEKLFF.

The gene calls are TRBV30 and TRBJ2-1, with 8 bases aligning to TRBD2. The CDR3 has 14 amino acids. The V segment lost 0 bases and the J segment 7 bases; nucleotides outside the gene matches: 5. Germline CDR1 GTSNPN, CDR2 SVGIG (reference sequence). CDR3: CAWSVRGGKNEQFF. The CDR3 nucleotides are TGTGCCTGGAGTGTTCGGGGGGGCAAAAATGAGCAGTTCTTC. The full variable domain, its missing parts supplied by reference TRBV30 and TRBJ2-1, is SQTIHQWPATLVQPVGSPLSLECTVEGTSNPNLYWYRQAAGRGLQLLFYSVGIGQISSEVPQNLSASRPQDRQFILSSKKLLLSDSGFYLCAWSVRGGKNEQFFGPGTRLTVL.

Here the CDR3 reads CAISVAENTEAFF. CDR3 DNA: TGTGCCATCAGTGTAGCCGAGAACACTGAAGCTTTCTTT. The chain couples TRBV10-3 to TRBJ1-1; no clear D. V was cut by 4 bases and J by 1 base, with 7 bases left in between. Germline V CDR1 and CDR2: ENHRY, SYGVKD. The CDR3 loop spans 13 amino acids.

This clone was observed at least ten times. The rearrangement joins TRBV25-1 to TRBJ1-1, with TRBD1 matching over 8 bases. This CDR3 spans 16 amino acids. Germline V gene data show CDR1 as MGHDK and CDR2 as SYGVNS. The J segment lost 1 base and the V segment lost 3 bases, leaving 7 bases of the junction unmatched. The CDR3: CASSEDRVYGNTEAFF. The CDR3 DNA sequence: TGTGCCAGCAGTGAGGACAGGGTCTACGGGAACACTGAAGCTTTCTTT.

This clone was recorded a few times. This chain joins TRBV3-1 (or the pseudogene TRBV3-2) and TRBJ2-6; TRBD2 is a possible D gene (6 bases). Germline values: CDR1 LGHDT, CDR2 YNNKEL (reference sequence). V was pared by 1 base and J by 2 bases, with 15 bases between. The CDR3 has 18 amino acids. CDR3 amino acids: CASSQVIPRRAGANVLTF. The CDR3 DNA reads as TGTGCCAGCAGCCAAGTGATTCCTAGGAGGGCTGGGGCCAACGTCCTGACTTTC.

The chain employs TRBV5-1 and TRBJ2-2, with 8 bases fitting TRBD1. The junction had 9 bases not matched to a gene; V was cut back by 3 bases and J by 8 bases. Looked up from germline, CDR1 is SGHRS and CDR2 is YFSETQ. The CDR3 extends over 15 amino acids. The CDR3 sequence: CASSSEQGARGELFF. The CDR3, as DNA: TGCGCCAGCAGCTCTGAGCAGGGGGCGCGGGGGGAGCTGTTTTTT.

The CDR3 sequence: CAISPRFFYEQYF. The CDR3 DNA follows: TGTGCCATCAGCCCCCGGTTTTTCTACGAGCAGTACTTC. J is TRBJ2-7 and V is TRBV10-3, with D unresolved. CDR1 ENHRY and CDR2 SYGVKD come from the germline V gene. V dropped 6 bases and J dropped 3 bases, with 12 bases sitting between them. CDR3 length equals 13 residues.

The chain combines TRBV7-9 with TRBJ1-2; no definite D call. The CDR3 length is 16 residues. Trimming took off 2 bases at V and 6 bases at J, with 19 bases between the two ends. Germline V gives CDR1 SEHNR, CDR2 FQNEAQ (reference sequence). CDR3 nucleotides: TGTGCCAGCAGCTTATCTTTCTACAGAGAGGGCAATGGCTACACCTTC. This translates into CASSLSFYREGNGYTF.

V and J are TRBV4-3 and TRBJ2-3; 12 bases fit TRBD2. This CDR3 spans 17 amino acids. J gave up 2 bases and V 2 bases, and 5 bases lay outside the gene matches. Per germline, CDR1 LGHNA and CDR2 YSLEER. The CDR3 is CASSQPGLAGLTDTQYF. The CDR3 region has the DNA TGCGCCAGCAGCCAACCGGGACTAGCGGGCCTCACAGATACGCAGTATTTT.

The gene calls are TRBV25-1 and TRBJ1-1, with 8 bases lining up with TRBD1. The germline V gene has CDR1 MGHDK and CDR2 SYGVNS. Trimming removed 6 bases from V and 3 bases from J; junction bases left unmatched: 9. This CDR3 contains 15 residues. CDR3: CASSRLDRADTEAFF. CDR3 DNA: TGTGCCAGCAGCCGTTTGGACAGGGCGGACACTGAAGCTTTCTTT.